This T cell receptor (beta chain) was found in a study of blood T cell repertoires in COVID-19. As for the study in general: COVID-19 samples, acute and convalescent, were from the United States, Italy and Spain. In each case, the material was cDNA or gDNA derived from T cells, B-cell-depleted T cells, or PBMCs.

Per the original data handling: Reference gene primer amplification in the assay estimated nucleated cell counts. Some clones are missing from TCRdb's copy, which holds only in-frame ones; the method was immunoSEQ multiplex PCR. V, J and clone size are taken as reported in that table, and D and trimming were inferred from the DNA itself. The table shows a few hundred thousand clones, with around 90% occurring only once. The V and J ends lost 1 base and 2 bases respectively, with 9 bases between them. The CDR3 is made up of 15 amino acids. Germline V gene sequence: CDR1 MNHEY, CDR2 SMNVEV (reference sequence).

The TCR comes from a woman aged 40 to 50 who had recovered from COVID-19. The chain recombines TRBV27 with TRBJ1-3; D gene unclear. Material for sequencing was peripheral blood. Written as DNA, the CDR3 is TGTGCCAGCAGTTTATGGGCCCAGCCTGGAAACACCATATATTTT. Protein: CASSLWAQPGNTIYF.